The 29 T cell receptor beta chains listed next were all sequenced from one sample in a study of blood T cell repertoires in COVID-19. The method was immunoSEQ multiplex PCR; TCRdb's version includes in-frame clones alone and lacks a portion of them. The sample lists approximately 350,000 clones; 90% to 95% were seen once. The sequenced sample consisted of peripheral blood. These TCRs come from a woman aged 18-29 years who had recovered from COVID-19.

The chain couples TRBV6-5 to TRBJ2-1; perhaps TRBD1 as D (6 bases). Germline V lookup: CDR1 MNHEY, CDR2 SVGAGI. Trimming stripped 9 bases from V and 3 bases from J, with 18 bases between. The CDR3 runs 15 residues. The CDR3 nucleotides are TGTGCCAGTAGAAGGACAGCCTCTGTCTACAATGAGCAGTTCTTC. Its protein is CASRRTASVYNEQFF.

This clone was found a few times. This chain links TRBV7-9 with TRBJ1-5; TRBD1 agrees at 7 bases. Germline CDR1 is SEHNR and CDR2 is FQNEAQ (reference sequence). The CDR3 totals 16 residues. V shed 5 bases, J shed 6 bases, and the junction held 13 bases outside the gene matches. CDR3 sequence reads: CASSPSSQGVVQPQHF. CDR3 DNA: TGTGCCAGCAGCCCCAGCTCTCAGGGGGTGGTTCAGCCCCAGCATTTT.

The chain links TRBV19 to TRBJ2-6; weak D call: TRBD2 (5 bases). Germline V gene sequence: CDR1 LNHDA, CDR2 SQIVND (reference sequence). The CDR3 consists of 15 residues. V lost 7 bases and J lost 0, with 10 bases in between. Here the CDR3 reads CASTLGVSGANVLTF. CDR3 sequence (DNA): TGTGCCAGTACGCTCGGGGTCTCTGGGGCCAACGTCCTGACTTTC.

This sequence joins TRBV6-5 and TRBJ2-7, with a tentative D call TRBD1 (6 bases). CDR1 is MNHEY and CDR2 is SVGAGI in the germline V gene. V dropped 8 bases and J dropped 2 bases, with 13 bases sitting between them. The CDR3 sequence is 13 residues long. Here the CDR3 reads CASPAAGAYEQYV. The DNA for the CDR3 is TGTGCCAGCCCTGCCGCAGGGGCCTACGAGCAGTACGTC.

The CDR3 is CASSLKIDSSGELFF. The CDR3 nucleotides read TGTGCCAGCAGCTTAAAAATAGACAGCTCCGGGGAGCTGTTTTTT. The rearrangement uses TRBV11-2 and TRBJ2-2, with D maybe TRBD1 (5 bases). V was clipped by 2 bases and J by 6 bases, with 13 bases between them. The CDR3 consists of 15 residues. Germline V gene lookup returns CDR1 SGHAT and CDR2 FQNNGV.

In its sample, this clone was seen once. This CDR3 is also generated by other DNA sequences in the sample. The J gene is TRBJ1-5, the V gene TRBV5-6; D is possibly TRBD1 (5 bases). CDR1 and CDR2 (germline): SGHDT, YYEEEE. Trimming removed 0 bases from V and 7 bases from J, with 8 bases in between. The CDR3 spans 13 residues. CDR3 amino acids: CASSLGGGQPQHF. The CDR3 DNA follows: TGTGCCAGCAGCTTGGGGGGGGGACAGCCCCAGCATTTT.

The V gene is TRBV30, the J gene TRBJ2-3; D possibly corresponds to TRBD2 (5 bases). The CDR3 has 13 residues. V was pared by 2 bases and J by 4 bases, with 10 bases between. Germline V gives CDR1 GTSNPN, CDR2 SVGIG (reference sequence). The CDR3 spells CAWSFLAPDTQYF. The DNA for the CDR3 is TGTGCCTGGAGTTTTCTAGCCCCAGATACGCAGTATTTT.

This chain links TRBV4-3 with TRBJ2-7; 8 bases align to TRBD1. V gave up 1 base and J gave up 2 bases; unmatched junction bases: 1. CDR1 and CDR2 from the germline V gene are LGHNA and YSLEER. This CDR3 is built from 14 residues. The CDR3 sequence: CASSQATGAYEQYV. The CDR3 coding sequence is TGCGCCAGCAGCCAAGCGACAGGGGCCTACGAGCAGTACGTC.

This chain connects TRBV25-1 to TRBJ1-6; D remains unclear. Germline V lookup: CDR1 MGHDK, CDR2 SYGVNS. The V end was cut by 6 bases, the J end by 7 bases, with 10 bases between. This CDR3 spans 13 amino acids. The CDR3 reads CASRQQANSPLHF. The DNA for the CDR3 is TGTGCCAGCAGACAGCAGGCGAATTCACCCCTCCACTTT. Complete variable domain (other parts from reference TRBV25-1 and TRBJ1-6): EADIYQTPRYLVIGTGKKITLECSQTMGHDKMYWYQQDPGMELHLIHYSYGVNSTEKGDLSSESTVSRIRTEHFPLTLESARPSHTSQYLCASRQQANSPLHFGNGTRLTVT.

The chain couples TRBV6-2 or TRBV6-3 to TRBJ2-3; 14 bases match TRBD2. Germline V gives CDR1 MNHEY, CDR2 SVGEGT. The V and J ends lost 6 bases and 6 bases, in that order; junction bases with no gene match: 11. CDR3 size: 17 residues. CDR3 sequence reads: CASSGGLTSGRADTQYF. CDR3 nucleotides: TGTGCCAGCAGCGGAGGCCTGACTAGCGGGAGGGCGGATACGCAGTATTTT.

This chain uses TRBV5-1 with TRBJ2-7, with TRBD2 matching 8 bases. The CDR3 contains 14 residues. Trimming removed 1 base from V and 4 bases from J; junction bases left unmatched: 4. CDR1 is SGHRS and CDR2 is YFSETQ in the germline V gene. CDR3 residues: CASSLSGGRYEQYV. In DNA, the CDR3 is TGCGCCAGCAGCTTGTCGGGCGGGAGGTACGAGCAGTACGTC.

V usage is TRBV6-5 and J usage is TRBJ2-7; 11 bases are a match to TRBD2. Unmatched junction bases numbered 10, after V lost 5 bases and J lost 7 bases. Germline CDR1 reads MNHEY; CDR2 reads SVGAGI. CDR3 length equals 15 residues. CDR3 protein: CASSKERLAGGEQYV. CDR3 DNA: TGTGCCAGCAGTAAGGAAAGGCTAGCGGGAGGTGAGCAGTACGTC.

V is TRBV4-1 and J is TRBJ2-3; D may be TRBD2 (5 bases). The CDR3 sequence is 15 residues long. Trimming removed 1 base from V and 1 base from J, with 9 bases in between. Germline CDR1 reads MGHRA; CDR2 reads YSYEKL. The CDR3 DNA is TGCGCCAGCAGCCAAGTGAGTAGCGGCACAGATACGCAGTATTTT. Amino acid sequence: CASSQVSSGTDTQYF.

The gene calls are TRBV19 and TRBJ2-1, with D possibly being TRBD2 (5 bases). CDR3 length: 15 amino acids. Germline CDR1 LNHDA, CDR2 SQIVND (reference sequence). V was pared by 4 bases and J by 5 bases, with 15 bases between. CDR3 region: CASSNGMRVHNEQFF. Written as DNA, the CDR3 is TGTGCCAGTAGTAACGGGATGAGAGTTCACAATGAGCAGTTCTTC.

This chain connects TRBV7-2 to TRBJ2-1, with TRBD2 matching over 9 bases. This CDR3 comprises 16 residues. Per germline, CDR1 SGHTA and CDR2 FQGNSA. V was pared by 5 bases and J by 5 bases, with 10 bases of the junction left unmatched. In DNA form, the CDR3 reads TGTGCCAGCAGCCCCATTAGCGGGAGTTTTAACAATGAGCAGTTCTTC. Translation gives CASSPISGSFNNEQFF. Supplemented by reference TRBV7-2 and TRBJ2-1, the full variable domain reads GAGVSQSPSNKVTEKGKDVELRCDPISGHTALYWYRQSLGQGLEFLIYFQGNSAPDKSGLPSDRFSAERTGGSVSTLTIQRTQQEDSAVYLCASSPISGSFNNEQFFGPGTRLTVL.

The gene calls are TRBV5-6 and TRBJ1-5; D possibly corresponds to TRBD1 (5 bases). Germline CDR1 reads SGHDT; CDR2 reads YYEEEE. This CDR3 region has 15 residues. Trimming took off 0 bases at V and 3 bases at J, with 10 bases between the two ends. The CDR3 DNA follows: TGTGCCAGCAGCTTGGGGCTGGGGCTCAATCAGCCCCAGCATTTT. This gives the protein CASSLGLGLNQPQHF.

This clone was seen only once. This sequence joins TRBV5-1 and TRBJ2-1; 8 bases align to TRBD2. Germline CDR1 SGHRS, CDR2 YFSETQ. The CDR3 length is 16 residues. Trimming took 0 bases from V and 9 from J; bases not matched to a gene: 11. The CDR3 DNA reads TGCGCCAGCAGCTTGGCCTATAAGCGGGAGCTTGGTGAGCAGTTCTTC. It yields the protein CASSLAYKRELGEQFF.

The chain joins TRBV5-1 to TRBJ2-3; 7 nucleotides agree with TRBD1. This CDR3 is 15 amino acids long. In germline, CDR1 is SGHRS, CDR2 YFSETQ. V lost 4 bases, J lost 2 bases, and 7 bases stayed unmatched. CDR3 region: CASSPDRTSTDTQYF. The DNA of the CDR3 is TGCGCCAGCAGCCCGGACAGGACCTCCACAGATACGCAGTATTTT. Full variable domain (rest looked up from reference TRBV5-1 and TRBJ2-3): KAGVTQTPRYLIKTRGQQVTLSCSPISGHRSVSWYQQTPGQGLQFLFEYFSETQRNKGNFPGRFSGRQFSNSRSEMNVSTLELGDSALYLCASSPDRTSTDTQYFGPGTRLTVL.

This rearrangement joins TRBV7-9 to TRBJ1-6, with TRBD1 matching 7 bases. The germline gives CDR1 SEHNR, CDR2 FQNEAQ (reference sequence). CDR3 length equals 16 residues. The trim removed 4 bases at V and 7 bases at J, leaving 10 bases unmatched. CDR3 in amino acids: CASSSGTGTANSPLHF. CDR3 coding DNA: TGTGCCAGCAGCTCAGGAACCGGGACAGCAAATTCACCCCTCCACTTT.

This chain links TRBV5-6 with TRBJ2-5; D perhaps matches TRBD1 (6 bases). The CDR3 is 13 amino acids. Trimming took off 1 base at V and 7 bases at J, with 11 bases between the two ends. The germline CDR1 and CDR2 sequences are SGHDT and YYEEEE. The CDR3 DNA reads TGTGCCAGCAGCTTGTTCCAGGACAGGACCCAGTACTTC. Protein product: CASSLFQDRTQYF.

This clone was picked up many times. The chain has TRBV5-4 and TRBJ1-2; tentative D call: TRBD1 (5 bases). CDR1 and CDR2 from the germline V gene are SGHNT and YYREEE (reference sequence). This CDR3 comprises 15 residues. V was shortened by 4 bases and J by 0 bases, with 13 bases between the two germline ends. Here the CDR3 DNA reads TGTGCCAGCAGCCGACGGGGGAGTACTAACTATGGCTACACCTTC. It translates to CASSRRGSTNYGYTF.

The chain combines TRBV6-5 with TRBJ1-2, with 7 bases that match TRBD1. Trimming cost V 7 bases and J 7 bases; bases outside gene matches: 9. The CDR3 is made up of 13 amino acids. Germline V lookup: CDR1 MNHEY, CDR2 SVGAGI. CDR3 in amino acids: CASTRGGRAGYTF. Written as DNA, the CDR3 is TGTGCCAGCACCCGAGGGGGCAGGGCTGGCTACACCTTC.

The chain couples TRBV9 to TRBJ1-1; 7 bases align to TRBD1. The CDR3 has 15 amino acids. V lost 7 bases and J lost 0; bases outside the gene matches: 9. In germline, CDR1 is SGDLS, CDR2 YYNGEE. In DNA, the CDR3 is TGTGCCAGCGGAAGGGGGCCGCTAATGAACACTGAAGCTTTCTTT. Translated, it gives CASGRGPLMNTEAFF.

The V gene is TRBV5-4, the J gene TRBJ2-3, with 13 bases matching TRBD2. The CDR3 sequence is 17 residues long. The junction had 3 bases not matched to a gene; V was cut back by 0 bases and J by 2 bases. Germline CDR1 and CDR2: SGHNT and YYREEE (reference sequence). CDR3: CASSLGGLAGATDTQYF. CDR3 nucleotide sequence: TGTGCCAGCAGCTTGGGAGGACTAGCGGGAGCCACAGATACGCAGTATTTT.

The rearrangement uses TRBV12-3 or TRBV12-4 and TRBJ2-2; D ambiguous. The CDR3 totals 13 residues. V dropped 6 bases and J dropped 6 bases, with 11 bases sitting between them. The CDR3 bases are TGTGCCAGCAGGGTCCGTCGCGCCGGGGAGCTGTTTTTT. It encodes CASRVRRAGELFF.

The chain uses TRBV6-5 and TRBJ1-6, with a weak D call TRBD1 (5 bases). This CDR3 is built from 13 residues. Germline V CDR1 and CDR2: MNHEY, SVGAGI. Trimming took 11 bases from V and 7 from J, leaving 15 bases between them. DNA for the CDR3: TGTGCCGTCCTCCGGCAGGGAAATTCACCCCTCCACTTT. Protein: CAVLRQGNSPLHF.

The rearrangement uses TRBV6-2 or TRBV6-3 and TRBJ1-1; D might be TRBD1 (5 bases). Germline values: CDR1 MNHEY, CDR2 SVGEGT. The CDR3 length is 13 residues. V lost 4 bases and J lost 4, with 10 bases in between. This chain's CDR3 is CASSFGGITEAFF. The CDR3, as DNA: TGTGCCAGCAGTTTCGGGGGAATCACTGAAGCTTTCTTT.

This sequence joins TRBV7-9 and TRBJ2-5, with 12 positions matching TRBD2. Germline CDR1 and CDR2: SEHNR and FQNEAQ (reference sequence). Trimming took 0 bases from V and 5 from J; bases not matched to a gene: 13. CDR3 size: 19 residues. As DNA, the CDR3 is TGTGCCAGCAGCTTAGCGCTAAGTCTAGCGGGAGGGCCGGGGGAGACCCAGTACTTC. Translated, it gives CASSLALSLAGGPGETQYF. The full variable domain, with the rest looked up from reference TRBV7-9 and TRBJ2-5, is DTGVSQNPRHKITKRGQNVTFRCDPISEHNRLYWYRQTLGQGPEFLTYFQNEAQLEKSRLLSDRFSAERPKGSFSTLEIQRTEQGDSAMYLCASSLALSLAGGPGETQYFGPGTRLLVL.

This rearrangement joins TRBV24-1 to TRBJ2-5; 10 bases are shared with TRBD1. The trim removed 4 bases at V and 3 bases at J, leaving 7 bases unmatched. The CDR3 is 16 residues long. Per germline, CDR1 KGHDR and CDR2 SFDVKD. The CDR3 spells CATSERDRGKKETQYF. In nucleotides, the CDR3 is TGTGCCACCAGTGAACGGGACAGGGGAAAGAAAGAGACCCAGTACTTC.